One sample yielded the 13 T cell receptor beta chains listed below, sequenced in a study of blood T cell repertoires in COVID-19 (dated by TCRdb to about 2020). Libraries were constructed by the immunoSEQ multiplex PCR assay. The table was pulled from immuneACCESS by TCRdb, which kept in-frame rearrangements only. Such tables lose some clones; where checked, under half of the loss comes from unresolved V genes, and the rest has no known cause. The sample table lists roughly 330,000 clones, approximately 87% of them with a count of one. Clones ranked in the top ten supply 5.3% of the sample. Sample: PBMCs or T cells enriched from blood (not recorded which). These receptors were obtained from a woman in her twenties or thirties who had recovered from COVID-19.

The chain recombines TRBV4-3 with TRBJ1-6; perhaps TRBD1 as D (6 bases). The CDR3 runs to 15 residues. Trimming stripped 0 bases from V and 10 bases from J, with 13 bases between. Germline CDR1 and CDR2: LGHNA and YSLEER. CDR3 DNA: TGCGCCAGCAGCCAAGATGCAGGGGAAAGCTCACCCCTCCACTTT. As protein: CASSQDAGESSPLHF.

V usage is TRBV6-5 and J usage is TRBJ2-7; weak D call: TRBD1 (6 bases). The germline CDR1 and CDR2 sequences are MNHEY and SVGAGI. V shed 6 bases and J shed 5 bases, with 14 bases lying between them. This CDR3 is built from 13 residues. The CDR3 DNA follows: TGTGCCAGCAGAGGCCAGGGGAGTCACGAGCAGTACTTC. Protein product: CASRGQGSHEQYF.

The CDR3 loop is CASSPSGQGNEQFF. In DNA form, the CDR3 reads TGTGCCAGCAGCCCATCAGGACAGGGGAATGAGCAGTTCTTC. The V and J genes are TRBV7-9 and TRBJ2-1; TRBD1 agrees at 9 bases. The CDR3 contains 14 residues. V trimming: 5 bases; J trimming: 7 bases; junction bases outside the gene matches: 6. Germline assignment: CDR1 SEHNR and CDR2 FQNEAQ (reference sequence).

The V gene is TRBV2, the J gene TRBJ1-5; D gene ambiguous. The germline V gene encodes CDR1 SNHLY and CDR2 FYNNEI. Trimming took off 7 bases at V and 0 bases at J, with 10 bases between the two ends. The CDR3 runs 14 residues. The CDR3 nucleotides are TGTGCCAGCACGAGTATTAATAGCAATCAGCCCCAGCATTTT. This gives the protein CASTSINSNQPQHF.

The V call is TRBV11-2, the J call TRBJ2-1; a possible D gene is TRBD2 (5 bases). CDR3 length: 13 residues. V was pared by 5 bases and J by 4 bases, with 9 bases between. Germline values: CDR1 SGHAT, CDR2 FQNNGV. The CDR3 DNA reads as TGTGCCAGCAGCGCTCCGGGATACAATGAGCAGTTCTTC. This sequence encodes CASSAPGYNEQFF.

The genes are TRBV7-2 and TRBJ2-5, with D perhaps matching TRBD2 (5 bases). Per the germline V gene, CDR1 is SGHTA and CDR2 is FQGNSA. The CDR3 covers 15 residues. Trimming shortened V by 1 base and J by 2 bases, and 11 bases separated the two germline ends. CDR3 sequence (DNA): TGTGCCAGCAGCTTAGATACCAGCGGACAAGAGACCCAGTACTTC. It encodes CASSLDTSGQETQYF.

The chain carries TRBV28 and TRBJ1-6; 7 nucleotides match TRBD1. The V and J ends lost 3 bases and 8 bases, in that order; junction bases with no gene match: 7. Looked up from germline, CDR1 is MDHEN and CDR2 is SYDVKM. This CDR3 has 15 amino acids. Here the CDR3 reads CASSFPGQWDSPLHF. Written as DNA, the CDR3 is TGTGCCAGCAGTTTTCCGGGACAGTGGGATTCACCCCTCCACTTT.

This clone has just one count. The chain carries TRBV5-1 and TRBJ2-7, with TRBD1 matching over 8 bases. Germline assignment: CDR1 SGHRS and CDR2 YFSETQ. The length of the CDR3 is 15 residues. The J segment lost 7 bases and the V segment lost 5 bases, leaving 14 bases of the junction unmatched. CDR3 region: CASSSQMGQEIEQYF. CDR3 nucleotide sequence: TGCGCCAGCAGTTCCCAAATGGGACAGGAGATTGAGCAGTACTTC.

The gene calls are TRBV15 and TRBJ1-3; TRBD1 matches at 8 bases. After removal of 3 bases from V and 0 bases from J, the junction contained 10 bases not matched to a gene. The CDR3 runs to 18 residues. Germline V gives CDR1 LNHNV, CDR2 YYDKDF (reference sequence). CDR3 sequence reads: CATSRIGWTGSSGNTIYF. The CDR3 DNA is TGTGCCACCAGCAGGATTGGATGGACAGGGAGCTCTGGAAACACCATATATTTT. The complete variable domain, with remaining parts taken from reference TRBV15 and TRBJ1-3, reads DAMVIQNPRYQVTQFGKPVTLSCSQTLNHNVMYWYQQKSSQAPKLLFHYYDKDFNNEADTPDNFQSRRPNTSFCFLDIRSPGLGDTAMYLCATSRIGWTGSSGNTIYFGEGSWLTVV.

This chain uses TRBV5-6 with TRBJ2-7; tentative D call: TRBD1 (6 bases). V shed 2 bases and J shed 4 bases, with 13 bases lying between them. The CDR3 sequence is 14 residues long. Germline CDR1 and CDR2: SGHDT and YYEEEE. The CDR3 here is CASSLQGKRYEQYF. The CDR3 DNA is TGTGCCAGCAGCTTACAGGGCAAGCGGTACGAGCAGTACTTC.

This chain connects TRBV5-4 to TRBJ2-7; 7 bases are shared with TRBD1. Per germline, CDR1 SGHNT and CDR2 YYREEE (reference sequence). Germline trimming cut 4 bases from V and 7 bases from J; bases unmatched to any gene: 14. The CDR3 runs to 15 residues. CDR3 residues: CASSTRTGQAREQYF. CDR3 in DNA: TGTGCCAGCAGCACCCGAACCGGACAGGCCAGGGAGCAGTACTTC.

The chain joins TRBV5-1 to TRBJ2-5; 12 bases are a match to TRBD1. J gave up 5 bases and V 4 bases, and 6 bases lay outside the gene matches. From germline, CDR1 is SGHRS and CDR2 YFSETQ. The CDR3 runs 15 residues. This CDR3 is CASSPGDRGPETQYF. DNA of the CDR3: TGCGCCAGCAGCCCTGGGGACAGGGGGCCGGAGACCCAGTACTTC.

The chain is built from TRBV20-1 and TRBJ1-1; D is unresolved. Looked up from germline, CDR1 is DFQATT and CDR2 is SNEGSKA (reference sequence). The CDR3 contains 11 residues. DNA of the CDR3: TGCAGCGTCAACTCCTACTTGAAAGCTTTCTTT. Translating it yields CSVNSYLKAFF.